This paragraph reports one T cell receptor beta chain. Its antigen remains unidentified. A multiplex PCR was run with 60 Vbeta primers and 13 Jbeta primers. Data came from immunoSEQ multiplex PCR; TCRdb stores just in-frame clones and leaves some out. The table shows 150,000 to 200,000 clones, with more than 85% occurring only once. The data are from a study of cytomegalovirus exposure and HLA in healthy donors. Points from the study as a whole: Among TCR sequences, most were rare, though some public TCRs appeared in many donors.

The sequencing sample was made of PBMCs. This receptor was obtained from a girl in the first two years of life in good health and CMV-seronegative.

The CDR3 sequence is CASSLRGLSGNTIYF. The CDR3 DNA is TGTGCCAGCAGTTTACGAGGGCTCTCTGGAAACACCATATATTTT. V is TRBV27 and J is TRBJ1-3; D is unclear. Per the germline V gene, CDR1 is MNHEY and CDR2 is SMNVEV (reference sequence). CDR3 length equals 15 residues. V shed 2 bases and J shed 0 bases, with 8 bases lying between them.